This is a list of T cell receptor beta chains from one sample in a study of molecular identifiers for immune sequencing clone quantification. TCRdb re-called the PCR reads through MiXCR, storing one row per CDR3 protein. This table holds hundreds of thousands of distinct CDR3 sequences, 25% found once. Specimen: naive CD8+ T cells from blood, with Jurkat cell RNA spiked in. The receptors here all came from a human donor in good health. Some libraries in this study had Jurkat cell RNA spiked in. Each CDR3 is given with its conserved first and last residue. The D gene is left open where the match is weak. The listing skips clone size in some rows; elsewhere it reads once, few, many or a size class.

V gene	J gene	D gene	clone size	CDR3 DNA	CDR3 protein
TRBV11-2	TRBJ2-7	-	-	TGTGCCAGCAGCCCCCCGTGGCAGGGGAGCTCCTACGAGCAGTACTTC	CASSPPWQGSSYEQYF
TRBV28	TRBJ1-1	-	-	TGTGCCAGCAGTAATACCCCGGACAAGCCCATCGCTGAAGCTTTCTTT	CASSNTPDKPIAEAFF
TRBV6-1	TRBJ1-1	-	many	TGTGCCACTATCCTGCGGAACACTGAAGCTTTCTTT	CATILRNTEAFF
TRBV29-1	TRBJ1-1	-	many	TGCAGCGTTGAAGAGGAAGATAGTACTGAAGCTTTCTTT	CSVEEEDSTEAFF
TRBV20-1	TRBJ1-4	-	many	TGCAGTGCTAGAGACGAGGTGCATCTGTCGGAAAAACTGTTTTTT	CSARDEVHLSEKLFF
TRBV12-3/TRBV12-4	TRBJ2-7	-	-	TGTGCCAGCAGCAAAACTGGACAGTACTCCTACGAGCAGTACTTC	CASSKTGQYSYEQYF
TRBV27	TRBJ2-7	-	few	TGTGCCAGCAGTTTCTTGGGCGGGACTGCGCTTTACGAGCAGTACTTC	CASSFLGGTALYEQYF
TRBV19	TRBJ2-7	-	many	TGTGCCAGTAGGATCCGGGACTCGGTGACCTACGAGCAGTACTTC	CASRIRDSVTYEQYF
TRBV4-3	TRBJ1-2	TRBD1	few	TGCGCCAGCAGCCGACGGGACAGGGAGCGGGGCTACACCTTC	CASSRRDRERGYTF
TRBV5-6	TRBJ1-3	-	many	TGTGCCAGCAGCTTATGGGGGACGAGCTCTGGAAACACCATATATTTT	CASSLWGTSSGNTIYF
TRBV9	TRBJ2-7	TRBD1	few	TGTGCCAGCAGCGGAACAGGGGACTCCTACGAGCAGTACTTC	CASSGTGDSYEQYF
TRBV27	TRBJ2-3	TRBD2	-	TGTGCCAGCAGCCGACTAGCGGGAGTCGTCACAGATACGCAGTATTTT	CASSRLAGVVTDTQYF
TRBV13	TRBJ2-3	-	-	TGTGCCGGCAGCTTCCGACAGAGCACAGATACGCAGTATTTT	CAGSFRQSTDTQYF
TRBV9	TRBJ2-3	TRBD1	few	TGTGCCAGCAGCGTAGATGGTGGGACAGGGGATACGCAGTATTTT	CASSVDGGTGDTQYF
TRBV12-3/TRBV12-4	TRBJ2-1	TRBD1	-	TGTGCCAGCAGTTCCGGGACAGGGGTCTCCTACAATGAGCAGTTCTTC	CASSSGTGVSYNEQFF
TRBV28	TRBJ2-7	TRBD1	few	TGTGCCAGCAGTTTATTTGGGACAGGGGTAGAGCAGTACTTC	CASSLFGTGVEQYF
TRBV7-2	TRBJ1-6	-	many	TGTGCCAGCAGCTTAGGCGGTGTCAGGTCGGTCTCACCCCTCCACTTT	CASSLGGVRSVSPLHF
TRBV6-6	TRBJ2-1	-	-	TGTGCCAGCAGTTACGGGGACACCTTCATTTACAATAAGCAGTTCTTC	CASSYGDTFIYNKQFF
TRBV11-2	TRBJ2-1	TRBD2	-	TGTGCCAGCAGCCATACTAGCGGGGGGAACAATGAGCAGTTCTTC	CASSHTSGGNNEQFF
TRBV6-2/TRBV6-3	TRBJ2-7	-	-	TGTGCCAGCAGCGAGGAAGGAGCCTTTACTCTCTACGAGCAGTACTTC	CASSEEGAFTLYEQYF
TRBV14	TRBJ1-2	-	many	TGTGCCAGCAGCCAAGTTATGGGGAGCTACACCTTC	CASSQVMGSYTF
TRBV20-1	TRBJ2-7	-	many	TGCAGTGCTAGGGGGCTCCTATCCTACGAGCAGTACTTC	CSARGLLSYEQYF
TRBV5-1	TRBJ1-5	-	many	TGCGCCAGCAGCTTGGATGCGGCACCAAATCAGCCCCAGCATTTT	CASSLDAAPNQPQHF
TRBV19	TRBJ1-5	TRBD1	many	TGTGCCAGCCTCAGGGGGCCGGGCAATCAGCCCCAGCATTTT	CASLRGPGNQPQHF
TRBV6-2/TRBV6-3	TRBJ1-2	TRBD1	many	TGTGCCAGCAGTTATCCGGGACAGGGAAACTATGGCTACACCTTC	CASSYPGQGNYGYTF
TRBV5-1	TRBJ1-1	-	many	TGCGCCAGCAGCTTGGAATTCGACACTGAAGCTTTCTTT	CASSLEFDTEAFF
TRBV7-2	TRBJ2-3	-	many	TGTGCCAGCAGCTTAGAAATATTTAGCACAGATACGCAGTATTTT	CASSLEIFSTDTQYF
TRBV5-1	TRBJ2-7	-	-	TGCGCCAGCAGCTTGCAGGGACCGAATACCTACGAGCAGTACTTC	CASSLQGPNTYEQYF
TRBV6-4	TRBJ1-6	-	few	TGTGCCAGCAATCGACGTCCCTCCTATAATTCACCCCTCCACTTT	CASNRRPSYNSPLHF
TRBV6-4	TRBJ2-3	TRBD2	many	TGTGCCAGCAGACCCGGACTAGCGGGACCCCTCACAGATACGCAGTATTTT	CASRPGLAGPLTDTQYF
TRBV9	TRBJ2-2	-	many	TGTGCCAGCAGCGATGGACAGACCAACACCGGGGAGCTGTTTTTT	CASSDGQTNTGELFF
TRBV27	TRBJ2-3	TRBD2	many	TGTGCCAGCAGTTTTCAGGTCCGGCCTAGCGGGAGGCTCTCAGATACGCAGTATTTT	CASSFQVRPSGRLSDTQYF
TRBV13	TRBJ2-3	TRBD2	many	TGTGCCAGCAGCTCCCCGCGGGGGATGGGCACAGATACGCAGTATTTT	CASSSPRGMGTDTQYF
TRBV3-1	TRBJ2-5	TRBD2	many	TGTGCCAGCAGCCAAGACGCTAGCGGGCTCGGCCAAGAGACCCAGTACTTC	CASSQDASGLGQETQYF
TRBV12-3/TRBV12-4	TRBJ1-5	-	many	TGTGCCAGCACCTCATACGGGATTAACAATCAGCCCCAGCATTTT	CASTSYGINNQPQHF
TRBV6-5	TRBJ1-5	TRBD1	few	TGTGCCAGCAGGGCAGGGGGGAATCAGCCCCAGCATTTT	CASRAGGNQPQHF
TRBV13	TRBJ2-2	-	-	TGTGCCAGCAGCTCGCGACTAGGCACCGGGGAGCTGTTTTTT	CASSSRLGTGELFF
TRBV7-9	TRBJ1-1	-	many	TGTGCCAGCAGCTTATCTAGCCTTGAAGCTTTCTTT	CASSLSSLEAFF
TRBV27	TRBJ2-1	TRBD1	few	TGTGCCAGCAGTCTAGGACAGGGATCCCGGGGGCAGTTCTTC	CASSLGQGSRGQFF
TRBV3-1	TRBJ2-1	TRBD2	many	TGTGCCAGCAGCTCAGGGACTAGTCAGTTTGAGCAGTTCTTC	CASSSGTSQFEQFF
TRBV7-9	TRBJ1-3	-	few	TGTGCCAGCCCTACGTCCCGAGGGCCTGGAAACACCATATATTTT	CASPTSRGPGNTIYF
TRBV28	TRBJ2-5	-	-	TGTGCCGGCAGTGACAGGCTGTACCAAGAGACCCAGTACTTC	CAGSDRLYQETQYF
TRBV20-1	TRBJ1-6	-	many	TGCAGTGGGAAGGGTCGGATTTTCTCCTATAATTCACCCCTCCACTTT	CSGKGRIFSYNSPLHF
TRBV2	TRBJ2-7	TRBD2	few	TGTGCCAGCAGTGGAGCGGGGGGGGCGACGAACGAGCAGTACTTC	CASSGAGGATNEQYF
TRBV20-1	TRBJ2-2	TRBD1	many	TGCAGTGCGTGGGACAGGGGGAACACCGGGGAGCTGTTTTTT	CSAWDRGNTGELFF
TRBV6-5	TRBJ2-2	-	-	TGTGCCAGCAGTATTGGACAGAACACCGGGGAGCTGTTTTTT	CASSIGQNTGELFF
TRBV11-2	TRBJ2-5	TRBD2	few	TGTGCCAGCAGCTTAATATTGGATGGGGCTAGCGGGGAACAAGAGACCCAGTACTTC	CASSLILDGASGEQETQYF
TRBV7-8	TRBJ1-5	-	many	TGTGCCAGCAGCCTAACCGCGGCGAGGGAGTATAGCAATCAGCCCCAGCATTTT	CASSLTAAREYSNQPQHF
TRBV19	TRBJ1-4	-	few	TGTGCCAGTAGCACAAGGGATTTTCATAATGAAAAACTGTTTTTT	CASSTRDFHNEKLFF